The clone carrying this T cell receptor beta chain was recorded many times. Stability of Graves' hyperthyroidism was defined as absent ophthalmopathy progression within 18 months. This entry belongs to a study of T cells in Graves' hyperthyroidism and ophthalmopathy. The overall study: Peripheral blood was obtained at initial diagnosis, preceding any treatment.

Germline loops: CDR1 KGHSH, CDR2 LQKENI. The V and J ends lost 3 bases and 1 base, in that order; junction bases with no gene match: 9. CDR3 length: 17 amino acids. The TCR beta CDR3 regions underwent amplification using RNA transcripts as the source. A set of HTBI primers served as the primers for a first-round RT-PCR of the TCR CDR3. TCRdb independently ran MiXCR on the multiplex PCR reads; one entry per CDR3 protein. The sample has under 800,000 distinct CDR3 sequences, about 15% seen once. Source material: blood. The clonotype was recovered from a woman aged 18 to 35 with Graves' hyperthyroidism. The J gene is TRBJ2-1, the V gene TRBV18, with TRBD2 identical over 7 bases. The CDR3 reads CASSPSGNLISYNEQFF. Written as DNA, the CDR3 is TGTGCCAGCTCACCCAGCGGGAATCTTATTTCCTACAATGAGCAGTTCTTC.